Each of the 23 T cell receptor beta chains below was sequenced from the same sample in a study of CD4 and CD8 cells across lung adenocarcinoma regions. Each CDR3 protein is one row after TCRdb ran MiXCR on the PCR reads. The table has about 6,400 distinct CDR3 sequences, 51% seen once. Sequenced material: CD4+ T cells from the center of a lung tumor. Receptors were obtained from a female donor with lung adenocarcinoma. The CD4 and CD8 labels of this study may be unreliable.

This rearrangement joins TRBV6-5 to TRBJ2-2, with a weak D call TRBD2 (5 bases). The J call could be wrong; TRBJ2-3 is a better fit for the DNA end. The CDR3 sequence is 16 residues long. Germline V gene lookup returns CDR1 MNHEY and CDR2 SVGAGI. The chain's CDR3 is CASSYGVVTNTGEQYF. CDR3 in DNA: TGTGCCAGCAGTTACGGGGTGGTCACGAACACCGGGGAGCAGTATTTT.

The chain uses TRBV7-8 and TRBJ2-3; tentative D call: TRBD2 (6 bases). Trimming removed 5 bases from V and 1 base from J, with 16 bases in between. This CDR3 has 16 amino acids. Germline values: CDR1 SGHVS, CDR2 FQNEAQ. Written as DNA, the CDR3 is TGTGCCAGCAGCCTCGAGCGTTCGGGAGGCACAGATACGCAGTATTTT. This gives the protein CASSLERSGGTDTQYF.

This sequence joins TRBV27 and TRBJ2-1; 7 bases are a match to TRBD1. The J call may be faulty, since TRBJ2-7 better matches the DNA end. This CDR3 region has 14 residues. Looked up from germline, CDR1 is MNHEY and CDR2 is SMNVEV (reference sequence). DNA of the CDR3: TGTGCCAGCAGGTCCGGGGACAGCCTGGGCGAGCAGTACTTC. It is translated as CASRSGDSLGEQYF.

This clonotype was recorded a few times. The rearrangement uses TRBV9 and TRBJ2-5, with D unresolved. Per germline, CDR1 SGDLS and CDR2 YYNGEE. This CDR3 has 14 residues. With 4 bases removed from V and 4 bases from J, the gap between germline ends came to 14 bases. CDR3 sequence reads: CASSPPARLETQYF. CDR3 coding DNA: TGTGCCAGCAGCCCCCCGGCGCGTCTAGAGACCCAGTACTTC. Full variable domain (rest looked up from reference TRBV9 and TRBJ2-5): DSGVTQTPKHLITATGQRVTLRCSPRSGDLSVYWYQQSLDQGLQFLIQYYNGEERAKGNILERFSAQQFPDLHSELNLSSLELGDSALYFCASSPPARLETQYFGPGTRLLVL.

Concerning this clonotype itself: Given a much more abundant clone one base away, this may be a read error. The CDR3 sequence: CASSVGYTF. Written as DNA, the CDR3 is TGTGCCAGCAGTGTGGGCTACACCTTC. This chain connects TRBV6-4 to TRBJ1-2; the D is unclear. This CDR3 has 9 residues. V shed 4 bases and J shed 8 bases, with 2 bases lying between them. Germline V gene data show CDR1 as MRHNA and CDR2 as SNTAGT.

This chain joins TRBV12-3 or TRBV12-4 and TRBJ2-3; D remains unclear. CDR3 length: 15 amino acids. Trimming took 9 bases from V and 0 from J, leaving 16 bases between them. The CDR3 is CARGFLSGSTDTQYF. DNA of the CDR3: TGTGCCAGGGGTTTCCTTAGTGGGAGCACAGATACGCAGTATTTT.

The J gene is TRBJ2-7, the V gene TRBV6-1, with 8 bases lining up with TRBD2. CDR3 length: 15 residues. Germline V CDR1 and CDR2: MNHNS, SASEGT. The junction had 3 bases not matched to a gene; V was cut back by 2 bases and J by 0 bases. The DNA of the CDR3 is TGTGCCAGCAGTGAATGGGCGGGGGGCTCCTACGAGCAGTACTTC. It is translated as CASSEWAGGSYEQYF.

This rearrangement joins TRBV11-2 to TRBJ2-1; D is uncertain. From germline, CDR1 is SGHAT and CDR2 FQNNGV. Trimming took off 0 bases at V and 4 bases at J, with 10 bases between the two ends. The CDR3 length is 15 residues. DNA of the CDR3: TGTGCCAGCAGCTTAGATAGGGCAGATTACAATGAGCAGTTCTTC. Translated: CASSLDRADYNEQFF.

The chain has TRBV6-5 and TRBJ2-1; perhaps TRBD2 as D (5 bases). The V end was cut by 2 bases, the J end by 6 bases, with 17 bases between. CDR1 is MNHEY and CDR2 is SVGAGI in the germline V gene. This CDR3 spans 16 amino acids. The CDR3 is CASSYGSLVSGNEQFF. The CDR3 region has the DNA TGTGCCAGCAGTTACGGTTCACTAGTATCGGGCAATGAGCAGTTCTTC.

This clonotype has a count of ten or more. This chain links TRBV9 with TRBJ2-1; 10 bases align to TRBD1. The DNA end is a closer match to TRBJ2-7, so the J assignment may be wrong. The length of the CDR3 is 15 residues. In germline, CDR1 is SGDLS, CDR2 YYNGEE. CDR3 coding DNA: TGTGCCAGCAGCGCCGGGACAGGGGTGGCCTACGAGCAGTACTTC. Residues: CASSAGTGVAYEQYF.

This clonotype is medium-sized within its sample. A junction end diverges from the germline sequence, so it may reflect a read error. V and J are TRBV7-7 and TRBJ2-1; 10 nucleotides match TRBD2. Germline CDR1 reads SSHAT; CDR2 reads FNYEAQ (reference sequence). There are 14 residues in the CDR3. This CDR3 is CASSPGTSANEQFF. The DNA of the CDR3 is TGTGCTAGCAGCCCCGGGACTAGCGCCAATGAGCAGTTCTTC.

V usage is TRBV7-2 and J usage is TRBJ2-2; D ambiguous. The CDR3 runs to 14 residues. Germline V gene lookup returns CDR1 SGHTA and CDR2 FQGNSA. Trimming removed 3 bases from V and 6 bases from J, with 11 bases in between. CDR3 region: CASSFESVSGELFF. The CDR3 DNA follows: TGTGCCAGCAGCTTTGAGAGTGTGTCCGGGGAGCTGTTTTTT.

This clonotype has a handful of counts. The chain couples TRBV11-2 to TRBJ2-5; TRBD1 might be the D (5 bases). Trimming cost V 0 bases and J 4 bases, with 12 bases left between them. The CDR3 has 15 amino acids. Per the germline V gene, CDR1 is SGHAT and CDR2 is FQNNGV. Here the CDR3 reads CASSLDAGHGETQYF. The CDR3 DNA sequence: TGTGCCAGCAGCTTAGATGCAGGACACGGAGAGACCCAGTACTTC.

A remark on this clonotype: A junction boundary mismatches the germline segment, possibly from a read error. The V call is TRBV27, the J call TRBJ2-3; no clear D gene. The CDR3 consists of 18 residues. CDR1 is MNHEY and CDR2 is SMNVEV in the germline V gene (reference sequence). For the CDR3, the DNA is TGTGCCAGCAGTTTAAGACGCCTCCAGGCAGTCTACACAGAGACGCAGTATTTT. Residues: CASSLRRLQAVYTETQYF.

Remarks on this clonotype: The junction and the germline gene differ at one end; a read error may be behind it. The chain carries TRBV6-4 and TRBJ2-3, with TRBD1 as a possible D gene (5 bases). The CDR3 is 15 amino acids. From germline, CDR1 is MRHNA and CDR2 SNTAGT. CDR3 sequence: CARSDGARGQDTQYF. Here the CDR3 DNA reads TGTGCCAGGAGTGACGGAGCCCGAGGACAAGATACGCAGTATTTT.

The rearrangement links TRBV4-1 to TRBJ1-4; 9 positions match TRBD1. Per germline, CDR1 MGHRA and CDR2 YSYEKL. This CDR3 is 18 amino acids long. V lost 0 bases to trimming and J lost 6 bases; unmatched junction nucleotides: 11. This CDR3 is CASSQDPGQGHPDEKLFF. The CDR3 DNA is TGCGCCAGCAGCCAAGATCCGGGACAGGGACACCCCGATGAAAAACTGTTTTTT.

The chain joins TRBV7-2 to TRBJ1-1; D not certain. Trimming left V 1 base short and J 6 bases short, with 9 bases between. CDR1 and CDR2 from the germline V gene are SGHTA and FQGNSA. CDR3 length: 13 residues. The CDR3 DNA sequence: TGTGCCAGCAGCTTAGGCTCTCACGCTGAAGCTTTCTTT. Its translation is CASSLGSHAEAFF.

This CDR3 reads CASSYSAGVHNSPLHF. CDR3 DNA: TGTGCCAGCAGTTACTCCGCAGGGGTCCATAATTCACCCCTCCACTTT. This chain joins TRBV6-5 and TRBJ1-6; tentatively, D is TRBD1 (6 bases). The germline V and J ends were trimmed by 0 bases and 5 bases, with 11 bases remaining between them. The CDR3 spans 16 residues. CDR1 is MNHEY and CDR2 is SVGAGI in the germline V gene.

The CDR3 nucleotides are TGTGCCTGGGGCAGACTAGGGGATGAGCAGTTCTTC. It yields the protein CAWGRLGDEQFF. The V and J genes are TRBV30 and TRBJ2-1; weak D call: TRBD2 (6 bases). CDR3 size: 12 residues. Trimming took 5 bases from V and 8 from J, leaving 13 bases between them. Germline CDR1 reads GTSNPN; CDR2 reads SVGIG (reference sequence). Complete variable domain (other parts from reference TRBV30 and TRBJ2-1): SQTIHQWPATLVQPVGSPLSLECTVEGTSNPNLYWYRQAAGRGLQLLFYSVGIGQISSEVPQNLSASRPQDRQFILSSKKLLLSDSGFYLCAWGRLGDEQFFGPGTRLTVL.

Details on this clonotype: The junction departs from the called germline gene at one end, perhaps through a read error. The V gene is TRBV7-2, the J gene TRBJ2-2, with a possible D match to TRBD1 (5 bases). Germline assignment: CDR1 SGHTA and CDR2 FQGNSA. CDR3 length: 15 residues. DNA of the CDR3: TGTGCCAGCAGCGCGGACCGTACGAGCACAGGTGCGCTGTATTTT. Its translation is CASSADRTSTGALYF.

The chain carries TRBV7-2 and TRBJ1-5; 7 nucleotides match TRBD1. The CDR3 has 16 residues. Germline CDR1 is SGHTA and CDR2 is FQGNSA. Germline trimming cut 6 bases from V and 3 bases from J; bases unmatched to any gene: 11. The CDR3 protein is CASSIIGTVINQPQHF. CDR3 bases: TGTGCCAGCAGTATTATCGGGACAGTAATCAATCAGCCCCAGCATTTT.

A note on this clonotype: An end of the junction differs from the germline gene, which may be a read error. V usage is TRBV12-3 or TRBV12-4 and J usage is TRBJ2-3; weak D call: TRBD1 (6 bases). The CDR3 covers 15 residues. In nucleotides, the CDR3 is TGTGTCAGCAGAATGGACAGTTTCTCCACAGATACGCAGTATTTT. It specifies CVSRMDSFSTDTQYF.

This clonotype was seen only a few times. The rearrangement uses TRBV6-1 and TRBJ2-1; a possible D gene is TRBD2 (6 bases). The V end was cut by 3 bases, the J end by 1 base, with 10 bases between. The CDR3 totals 15 residues. CDR1 is MNHNS and CDR2 is SASEGT in the germline V gene. The CDR3 DNA follows: TGTGCCAGCAGTGAGGCGGGACCATCCTACAATGAGCAGTTCTTC. It specifies CASSEAGPSYNEQFF.